These 7 T cell receptor beta chains came from one sample sequenced in a study of T cells and copy number aberrations in small-cell lung cancer. Here immunoSEQ multiplex PCR was the method, and the copy in TCRdb shows in-frame clones only, minus some. The data hold 500 to 550 clones, with about 92% observed a single time. The source material was tumor tissue. Source of these receptors: a man in his fifties or sixties with small cell lung cancer.

The chain carries TRBV6-5 and TRBJ2-3; a weak D match, TRBD1 (5 bases). Germline CDR1 and CDR2: MNHEY and SVGAGI. The V and J ends lost 0 bases and 4 bases respectively, with 14 bases between them. The CDR3 extends over 16 amino acids. CDR3 sequence (DNA): TGTGCCAGCAGTTACTCGACCCCCCCAGGGTCAGATACGCAGTATTTT. Translated: CASSYSTPPGSDTQYF.

The chain combines TRBV28 with TRBJ1-2; D is undetermined. Trimming removed 5 bases from V and 4 bases from J, with 14 bases in between. The CDR3 sequence is 14 residues long. From germline, CDR1 is MDHEN and CDR2 SYDVKM. This CDR3 reads CASSPNYSSYGYTF. The CDR3 nucleotides read TGTGCCAGCAGTCCCAATTATTCCAGCTATGGCTACACCTTC.

This chain links TRBV25-1 with TRBJ1-6; perhaps TRBD1 as D (5 bases). The V end lost 2 bases, the J end lost 6 bases, and 5 bases lay between the germline ends. CDR3 length: 13 amino acids. Germline lookup yields CDR1 MGHDK and CDR2 SYGVNS. CDR3 in amino acids: CASSEGTNSPLHF. CDR3 nucleotides: TGTGCCAGCAGTGAAGGGACTAATTCACCCCTCCACTTT. The entire variable domain, with the rest obtained from reference TRBV25-1 and TRBJ1-6, is as follows: EADIYQTPRYLVIGTGKKITLECSQTMGHDKMYWYQQDPGMELHLIHYSYGVNSTEKGDLSSESTVSRIRTEHFPLTLESARPSHTSQYLCASSEGTNSPLHFGNGTRLTVT.

The chain's CDR3 is CASSLGPSGTDTQYF. The CDR3 DNA is TGTGCCAGCAGCTTAGGACCCTCAGGCACAGATACGCAGTATTTT. The chain carries TRBV7-2 and TRBJ2-3, with D hard to call. The CDR3 consists of 15 residues. V gave up 1 base and J gave up 1 base, with 9 bases separating them. Germline CDR1 is SGHTA and CDR2 is FQGNSA.

The chain uses TRBV25-1 and TRBJ2-3; TRBD2 agrees at 10 bases. Germline assignment: CDR1 MGHDK and CDR2 SYGVNS. The CDR3 spans 15 residues. The V and J ends lost 4 bases and 1 base, in that order; junction bases with no gene match: 2. CDR3 in amino acids: CASSALAGGTDTQYF. CDR3 DNA sequence: TGTGCCAGCAGTGCCCTAGCGGGGGGCACAGATACGCAGTATTTT.

This clone was found a few times. V is TRBV5-4 and J is TRBJ1-4; D unresolved. Trimming cost V 0 bases and J 4 bases, with 10 bases left between them. This CDR3 region has 15 residues. Per germline, CDR1 SGHNT and CDR2 YYREEE (reference sequence). The CDR3 loop is CASSLGTRDNEKLFF. The CDR3 DNA is TGTGCCAGCAGCTTGGGGACCCGAGATAATGAAAAACTGTTTTTT.

This clone was recorded a few times. J is TRBJ1-2 and V is TRBV5-6; D unresolved. Trimming cost V 1 base and J 6 bases, with 7 bases left between them. Germline CDR1 and CDR2: SGHDT and YYEEEE. This CDR3 comprises 12 residues. The CDR3 spells CASSLWGDGYTF. CDR3 sequence (DNA): TGTGCCAGCAGCTTGTGGGGAGATGGCTACACCTTC. Variable domain in full (rest from reference TRBV5-6 and TRBJ1-2): DAGVTQSPTHLIKTRGQQVTLRCSPKSGHDTVSWYQQALGQGPQFIFQYYEEEERQRGNFPDRFSGHQFPNYSSELNVNALLLGDSALYLCASSLWGDGYTFGSGTRLTVV.